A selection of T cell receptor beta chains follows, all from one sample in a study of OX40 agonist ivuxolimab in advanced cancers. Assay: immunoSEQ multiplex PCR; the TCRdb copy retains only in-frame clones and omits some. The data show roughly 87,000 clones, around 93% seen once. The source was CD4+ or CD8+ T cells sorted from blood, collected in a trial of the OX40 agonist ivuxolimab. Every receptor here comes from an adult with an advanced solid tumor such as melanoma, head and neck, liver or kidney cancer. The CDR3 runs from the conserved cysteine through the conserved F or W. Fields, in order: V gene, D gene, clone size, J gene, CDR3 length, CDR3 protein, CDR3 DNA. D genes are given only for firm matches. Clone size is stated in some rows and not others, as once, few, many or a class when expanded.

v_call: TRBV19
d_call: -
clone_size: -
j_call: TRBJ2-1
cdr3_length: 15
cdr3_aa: CASSIRAGNYNEQFF
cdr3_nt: TGTGCCAGTAGTATCAGGGCGGGCAACTACAATGAGCAGTTCTTC

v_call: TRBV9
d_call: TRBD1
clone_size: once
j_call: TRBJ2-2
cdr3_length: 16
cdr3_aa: CASSPPGQGISGELFF
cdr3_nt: TGTGCCAGCAGCCCCCCGGGACAGGGGATTAGCGGGGAGCTGTTTTTT

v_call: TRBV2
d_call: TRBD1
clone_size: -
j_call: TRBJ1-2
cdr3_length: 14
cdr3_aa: CASITGQTNYGYTF
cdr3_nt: TGTGCCAGCATTACGGGACAGACTAACTATGGCTACACCTTC

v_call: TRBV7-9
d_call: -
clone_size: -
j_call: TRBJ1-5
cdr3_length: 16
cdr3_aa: CASSLAHGNSNQPQHF
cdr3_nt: TGTGCCAGCAGCTTGGCCCACGGAAATAGCAATCAGCCCCAGCATTTT

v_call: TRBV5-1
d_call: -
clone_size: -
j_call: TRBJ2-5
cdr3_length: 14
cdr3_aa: CASSLDLSLETQYF
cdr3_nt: TGCGCCAGCAGCTTGGACCTTAGCCTAGAGACCCAGTACTTC

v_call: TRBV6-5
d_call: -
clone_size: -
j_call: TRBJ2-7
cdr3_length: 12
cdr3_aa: CASRGPSYEQYF
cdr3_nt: TGTGCCAGCCGGGGTCCCTCCTACGAGCAGTACTTC

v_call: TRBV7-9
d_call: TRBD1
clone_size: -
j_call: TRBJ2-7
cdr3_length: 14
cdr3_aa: CASSSRDRTYEQYF
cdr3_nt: TGTGCCAGCAGCTCCCGGGACAGAACGTACGAGCAGTACTTC

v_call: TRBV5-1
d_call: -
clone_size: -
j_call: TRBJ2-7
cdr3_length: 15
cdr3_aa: CASSLEMWSRYEQYF
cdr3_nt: TGCGCCAGCAGCTTGGAGATGTGGAGTCGCTACGAGCAGTACTTC

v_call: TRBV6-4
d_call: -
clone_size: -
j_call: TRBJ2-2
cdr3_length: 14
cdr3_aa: CASSPGDGTGELFF
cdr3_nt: TGTGCCAGCAGTCCAGGGGATGGCACCGGGGAGCTGTTTTTT

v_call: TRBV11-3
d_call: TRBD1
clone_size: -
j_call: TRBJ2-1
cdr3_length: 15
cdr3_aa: CASSLDRGSYNEQFF
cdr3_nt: TGTGCCAGCTCCCTGGACAGGGGGTCCTACAATGAGCAGTTCTTC

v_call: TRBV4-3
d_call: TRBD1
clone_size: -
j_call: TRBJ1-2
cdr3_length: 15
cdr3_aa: CASSQDQQGDYGYTF
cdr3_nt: TGCGCCAGCAGCCAAGATCAGCAGGGGGACTATGGCTACACCTTC

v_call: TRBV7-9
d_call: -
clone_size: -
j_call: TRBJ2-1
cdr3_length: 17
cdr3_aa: CASSSLALGGIFNEQFF
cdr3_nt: TGTGCCAGCAGCTCGTTAGCGTTAGGGGGGATATTCAATGAGCAGTTCTTC

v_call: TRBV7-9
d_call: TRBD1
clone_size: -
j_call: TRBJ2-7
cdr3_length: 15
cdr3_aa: CASSWPGQSTYEQYF
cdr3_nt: TGTGCCAGCAGCTGGCCGGGACAGTCGACCTACGAGCAGTACTTC

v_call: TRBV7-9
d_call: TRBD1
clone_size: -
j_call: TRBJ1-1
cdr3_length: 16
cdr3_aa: CASSQDRGVRNTEAFF
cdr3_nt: TGTGCCAGCAGCCAAGACAGGGGGGTACGGAACACTGAAGCTTTCTTT

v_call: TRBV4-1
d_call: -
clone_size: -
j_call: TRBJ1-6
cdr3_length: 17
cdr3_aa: CASSQFGGRSYNSPLHF
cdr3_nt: TGCGCCAGCAGCCAATTTGGGGGAAGGTCCTATAATTCACCCCTCCACTTT

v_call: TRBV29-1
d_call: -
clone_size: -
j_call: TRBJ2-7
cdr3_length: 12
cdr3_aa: CSVEGPSYEQYF
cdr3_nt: TGCAGCGTTGAGGGACCCTCCTACGAGCAGTACTTC